These 18 T cell receptor beta chains were sequenced from one sample in a study of PD-L1 blockade in urothelial cancer. Described time point: peripheral blood 6 weeks after treatment start. Here immunoSEQ multiplex PCR was the method, and the copy in TCRdb shows in-frame clones only, minus some. Among tens of thousands of clones listed, about 89% were seen once. This material consisted of PBMCs, taken around atezolizumab (anti-PD-L1) treatment. Source of these receptors: a man between 65 and 79 years old with urothelial cancer.

This clone was observed a few times. The chain has TRBV19 and TRBJ1-5; 7 nucleotides match TRBD1. This CDR3 spans 17 amino acids. Per the germline V gene, CDR1 is LNHDA and CDR2 is SQIVND (reference sequence). Trimming cost V 11 bases and J 0 bases; bases outside gene matches: 16. The CDR3 loop reads CASNGEGDRHSNQPQHF. In DNA form, the CDR3 reads TGTGCCTCAAATGGAGAGGGGGACAGACATAGCAATCAGCCCCAGCATTTT.

This chain links TRBV5-1 with TRBJ1-3; 7 bases match TRBD1. CDR3 length: 17 amino acids. Trimming cost V 0 bases and J 4 bases; bases outside gene matches: 10. Germline V lookup: CDR1 SGHRS, CDR2 YFSETQ. The CDR3 coding sequence is TGCGCCAGCAGCTTGGGTCACCGACAGGGAAAGGGAAACACCATATATTTT. It specifies CASSLGHRQGKGNTIYF. The full variable domain, its missing parts supplied by reference TRBV5-1 and TRBJ1-3, is KAGVTQTPRYLIKTRGQQVTLSCSPISGHRSVSWYQQTPGQGLQFLFEYFSETQRNKGNFPGRFSGRQFSNSRSEMNVSTLELGDSALYLCASSLGHRQGKGNTIYFGEGSWLTVV.

CDR3 DNA sequence: TGTGCCAGCAGTGAAGATAGCGGCAGCACAGATACGCAGTATTTT. Translated, it gives CASSEDSGSTDTQYF. The chain combines TRBV2 with TRBJ2-3; maybe TRBD2 (6 bases). Trimming took off 1 base at V and 0 bases at J, with 8 bases between the two ends. CDR3 length equals 15 residues. Per the germline V gene, CDR1 is SNHLY and CDR2 is FYNNEI.

The gene calls are TRBV7-6 and TRBJ2-5, with TRBD2 identical over 9 bases. Germline values: CDR1 SGHVS, CDR2 FNYEAQ. This CDR3 contains 18 residues. J lost 5 bases, V lost 5 bases, and 18 bases had no gene match. This CDR3 is CASSGGGGRARVVETQYF. The CDR3 region has the DNA TGTGCCAGCAGCGGAGGGGGCGGGAGGGCCAGGGTCGTTGAGACCCAGTACTTC.

J is TRBJ1-2 and V is TRBV30; D possibly corresponds to TRBD1 (5 bases). Between the trimmed V and J ends, which lost 5 bases and 1 base, there was a span of 11 bases. The CDR3 extends over 13 amino acids. Germline CDR1 reads GTSNPN; CDR2 reads SVGIG (reference sequence). The CDR3, as DNA: TGTGCCTGGGGGGCCGGACATAACTATGGCTACACCTTC. This gives the protein CAWGAGHNYGYTF. Together with reference TRBV30 and TRBJ1-2, the CDR3 gives the full variable domain: SQTIHQWPATLVQPVGSPLSLECTVEGTSNPNLYWYRQAAGRGLQLLFYSVGIGQISSEVPQNLSASRPQDRQFILSSKKLLLSDSGFYLCAWGAGHNYGYTFGSGTRLTVV.

This chain connects TRBV7-9 to TRBJ2-2, with D perhaps TRBD1 (5 bases). V lost 5 bases to trimming and J lost 6 bases, with 13 bases between them. This CDR3 contains 14 residues. Germline values: CDR1 SEHNR, CDR2 FQNEAQ (reference sequence). This CDR3 is CASSLITGPGELFF. CDR3 in DNA: TGTGCCAGCAGCCTCATTACAGGTCCCGGGGAGCTGTTTTTT.

The chain couples TRBV5-1 to TRBJ1-2; 8 nucleotides line up with TRBD1. The CDR3 loop spans 15 amino acids. Germline V gene sequence: CDR1 SGHRS, CDR2 YFSETQ. V lost 4 bases, J lost 3 bases, and 8 bases stayed unmatched. CDR3 coding DNA: TGCGCCAGCAGCCCAACAGGGGGACGGGACTATGGCTACACCTTC. Translating it yields CASSPTGGRDYGYTF. Drawing the rest from reference TRBV5-1 and TRBJ1-2, the complete variable domain is KAGVTQTPRYLIKTRGQQVTLSCSPISGHRSVSWYQQTPGQGLQFLFEYFSETQRNKGNFPGRFSGRQFSNSRSEMNVSTLELGDSALYLCASSPTGGRDYGYTFGSGTRLTVV.

The chain recombines TRBV28 with TRBJ2-7; 11 nucleotides agree with TRBD2. Losses at the gene ends were 2 bases for V and 2 bases for J; bases not matched to a gene: 17. Germline lookup yields CDR1 MDHEN and CDR2 SYDVKM. CDR3 length: 20 amino acids. The CDR3 region has the DNA TGTGCCAGCAGTTTACCCAAGGTCTTGACGACTAGCGGGATCCCCTACGAGCAGTACTTC. As protein: CASSLPKVLTTSGIPYEQYF.

In its sample, this clone was seen a few times. The V gene is TRBV28, the J gene TRBJ1-2, with D maybe TRBD1 (5 bases). CDR1 is MDHEN, CDR2 SYDVKM, per germline. The CDR3 has 14 amino acids. The ends were cut back, 7 bases at V and 5 bases at J, with 17 bases in the middle. The CDR3 loop is CASTSGQGLYGYTF. The CDR3 DNA follows: TGTGCCAGCACCTCGGGGCAGGGACTTTATGGCTACACCTTC.

The CDR3 is CASSLRSLAGGEAFF. Written as DNA, the CDR3 is TGTGCCAGCAGTTTACGTTCGTTGGCAGGGGGCGAAGCTTTCTTT. The rearrangement links TRBV28 to TRBJ1-1; 8 bases map to TRBD1. This CDR3 is 15 amino acids long. Germline-derived CDR1 and CDR2 are MDHEN and SYDVKM. J gave up 8 bases and V 2 bases, and 10 bases lay outside the gene matches.

DNA for the CDR3: TGTGCCAGCAGCTTGGAGGCGGGACTAGCCTCAGATACGCAGTATTTT. This encodes CASSLEAGLASDTQYF. The gene calls are TRBV5-4 and TRBJ2-3; 9 nucleotides match TRBD2. Germline V lookup: CDR1 SGHNT, CDR2 YYREEE (reference sequence). Trimming cost V 0 bases and J 4 bases; bases outside gene matches: 6. The CDR3 spans 16 residues.

The CDR3 coding sequence is TGTGCCAGCAGTTACGCCAGCGGGAGGGCTTACGAGCAGTACTTC. Its translation is CASSYASGRAYEQYF. The chain employs TRBV6-5 and TRBJ2-7, with TRBD2 identical over 10 bases. This CDR3 comprises 15 residues. Germline V gene sequence: CDR1 MNHEY, CDR2 SVGAGI. Losses at the gene ends were 2 bases for V and 4 bases for J; bases not matched to a gene: 5.

The chain combines TRBV28 with TRBJ2-5; 9 bases are a match to TRBD2. The CDR3 covers 15 residues. Per germline, CDR1 MDHEN and CDR2 SYDVKM. V trimming: 5 bases; J trimming: 4 bases; junction bases outside the gene matches: 8. CDR3: CASSPPAGGRETQYF. The CDR3 DNA is TGTGCCAGCAGTCCCCCCGCGGGGGGGCGAGAGACCCAGTACTTC.

The rearrangement joins TRBV6-4 to TRBJ2-1, with 12 positions matching TRBD2. This CDR3 has 16 residues. CDR1 MRHNA and CDR2 SNTAGT come from the germline V gene. With 6 bases clipped from V and 1 base from J, the junction kept 4 bases outside the gene matches. The DNA for the CDR3 is TGTGCCAGCAGCCCGACTAGCGGGGGTTCCTACAATGAGCAGTTCTTC. Translating it yields CASSPTSGGSYNEQFF.

The chain couples TRBV11-1 to TRBJ1-4, with D perhaps TRBD1 (5 bases). V lost 3 bases and J 6 bases, leaving 11 bases between the germline ends. This CDR3 region has 14 residues. Germline CDR1 reads SGHAT; CDR2 reads FQDESV (reference sequence). The CDR3, as DNA: TGTGCCAGCAGCTTTGGAGGGACCTATGAAAAACTGTTTTTT. Its protein product is CASSFGGTYEKLFF. The full variable domain, in which reference TRBV11-1 and TRBJ1-4 provide the parts outside the CDR3, is EAEVAQSPRYKITEKSQAVAFWCDPISGHATLYWYRQILGQGPELLVQFQDESVVDDSQLPKDRFSAERLKGVDSTLKIQPAELGDSAMYLCASSFGGTYEKLFFGSGTQLSVL.

This clone was counted a single time. V usage is TRBV6-6 and J usage is TRBJ2-3, with 7 bases lining up with TRBD1. CDR1 is MNHNY, CDR2 SVGAGI, per germline (reference sequence). V shed 5 bases and J 5 bases; nucleotides not matched to a gene: 10. The CDR3 runs to 15 residues. The CDR3 spells CASSPGQIMIDTQYF. The CDR3 bases are TGTGCCAGCAGTCCGGGACAGATAATGATAGATACGCAGTATTTT.

J is TRBJ2-3 and V is TRBV2; 13 positions match TRBD2. Trimming cost V 6 bases and J 3 bases; bases outside gene matches: 6. From germline, CDR1 is SNHLY and CDR2 FYNNEI. The CDR3 covers 16 residues. The CDR3 region has the DNA TGTGCCAGCAGGGAAACTAGCGGGAGGGAGACAGATACGCAGTATTTT. Its translation is CASRETSGRETDTQYF.

V and J are TRBV6-5 and TRBJ2-7; TRBD2 aligns across 12 bases. Germline V gives CDR1 MNHEY, CDR2 SVGAGI. CDR3 length: 15 amino acids. The ends lost 6 bases at V and 5 bases at J; junction bases unmatched: 8. The CDR3 here is CASRTTSGSFHEQYF. In nucleotides, the CDR3 is TGTGCCAGCAGAACGACTAGCGGGAGTTTCCACGAGCAGTACTTC.